The present TCR beta chain was sequenced within a study of blood T cell repertoires in COVID-19. The overall study: Whether acute or convalescent, the COVID-19 samples came from the United States, Italy and Spain. Sources were T cells, B-cell-depleted T cells, or PBMCs; the material itself was cDNA or gDNA.

In the original processing: Reference gene primer amplification in the assay estimated nucleated cell counts. The repertoire was sequenced with immunoSEQ multiplex PCR; TCRdb's copy has only in-frame clones and lacks some. That table is the source of V, J and clone size, and D and trimming were worked out from the DNA. Of about 420,000 clones in the sample, approximately 90% are singletons; the top ten hold 0.7% to 1%. Per the germline V gene, CDR1 is MGHRA and CDR2 is YSYEKL. The CDR3 totals 15 residues. The V and J ends lost 2 bases and 3 bases, in that order; junction bases with no gene match: 4. This TCR came from a young man with COVID-19, enrolled during active disease. This chain uses TRBV4-1 with TRBJ2-1; 7 positions match TRBD1. Sequencing was performed on peripheral blood. The DNA of the CDR3 is TGCGCCAGCAGCCAACGGACAGGCCTCTACAATGAGCAGTTCTTC. It is translated as CASSQRTGLYNEQFF.